The 30 T cell receptor beta chains reported below all come from one sample, sequenced in a study of T cells in Graves' hyperthyroidism and ophthalmopathy. Amplification targeted TCR beta CDR3 regions from RNA transcripts. TCR CDR3 regions were first amplified by RT-PCR with HTBI primers. TCRdb independently ran MiXCR on the multiplex PCR reads; one entry per CDR3 protein. This table holds hundreds of thousands of distinct CDR3 sequences, roughly 14% found once. The specimen sequenced was blood. The receptor source for this set is a young woman with Graves' hyperthyroidism.

This clonotype has more than one count but fewer than ten. The chain links TRBV11-2 to TRBJ2-3; D is undetermined. Germline assignment: CDR1 SGHAT and CDR2 FQNNGV. This CDR3 comprises 13 residues. Trimming removed 3 bases from V and 6 bases from J, with 10 bases in between. The chain's CDR3 is CASSLGVRDTQYF. Here the CDR3 DNA reads TGTGCCAGCAGCTTGGGTGTGCGGGATACGCAGTATTTT.

Of note for this clonotype: The junction differs from germline at one of its ends, possibly a read error. The J gene is TRBJ2-1, the V gene TRBV7-2, with 9 bases lining up with TRBD1. This CDR3 is built from 15 residues. CDR1 is SGHTA, CDR2 FQGNSA, per germline. CDR3 protein: CASSANRGRINEQSF. As DNA, the CDR3 is TGTGCCAGCAGCGCCAACAGGGGGCGTATCAATGAGCAGTCCTTC.

At least ten counts were recorded for this clonotype. V gene TRBV18 combines with J gene TRBJ1-2; 7 bases line up with TRBD1. The trim removed 1 base at V and 4 bases at J, leaving 9 bases unmatched. In germline, CDR1 is KGHSH, CDR2 LQKENI. CDR3 length equals 16 residues. The CDR3 coding sequence is TGTGCCAGCTCACCACGGAGGGACAGATCACTCTATGGCTACACCTTC. Its protein is CASSPRRDRSLYGYTF.

This clonotype showed up many times. The chain joins TRBV6-1 to TRBJ2-2, with a tentative D call TRBD1 (6 bases). V gave up 6 bases and J gave up 0 bases, with 8 bases separating them. Germline CDR1 is MNHNS and CDR2 is SASEGT. This CDR3 has 14 residues. In DNA, the CDR3 is TGTGCCAGCAGGGGGGCGGCGAACACCGGGGAGCTGTTTTTT. It specifies CASRGAANTGELFF.

This clonotype was counted many times. The CDR3 loop is CASSLDFRGTGELFF. CDR3 sequence (DNA): TGCGCCAGCAGCTTGGATTTCCGGGGCACCGGGGAGCTGTTTTTT. The chain employs TRBV5-1 and TRBJ2-2; a weak D match, TRBD2 (5 bases). The CDR3 is made up of 15 amino acids. Germline V CDR1 and CDR2: SGHRS, YFSETQ. Trimming pared 0 bases from V and 4 bases from J, leaving 10 bases between.

This clonotype appeared many times. This rearrangement joins TRBV5-1 to TRBJ1-2, with D unclear. Germline loops: CDR1 SGHRS, CDR2 YFSETQ. V was cut by 2 bases and J by 2 bases, with 10 bases left in between. The CDR3 has 14 residues. CDR3 DNA: TGCGCCAGCAGCTTTTCGGGAATAAACTATGGCTACACCTTC. This sequence encodes CASSFSGINYGYTF.

This clonotype was detected a few times. The chain combines TRBV12-3 or TRBV12-4 with TRBJ1-4; D is ambiguous. Trimming removed 3 bases from V and 7 bases from J, with 12 bases in between. The CDR3 spans 14 residues. The CDR3 region is CASSLGGLREKLFF. CDR3 nucleotide sequence: TGTGCCAGCAGTTTGGGAGGGCTTCGTGAAAAACTGTTTTTT.

Ten or more counts support this clonotype. The chain is built from TRBV6-4 and TRBJ2-1; the match to TRBD2 covers 9 bases. The CDR3 length is 15 residues. Trimming removed 3 bases from V and 8 bases from J; junction bases left unmatched: 8. Germline CDR1 is MRHNA and CDR2 is SNTAGT. CDR3 loop: CASSEGSGSADEQFF. CDR3 DNA: TGTGCCAGCAGTGAAGGTAGCGGGAGTGCCGATGAGCAGTTCTTC.

This clonotype was picked up a small number of times. V usage is TRBV6-1 and J usage is TRBJ1-4; D call uncertain. Germline values: CDR1 MNHNS, CDR2 SASEGT. The length of the CDR3 is 17 residues. The germline V and J ends were trimmed by 0 bases and 8 bases, with 19 bases remaining between them. The CDR3 reads CASSEAITGSLAEKLFF. CDR3 DNA sequence: TGTGCCAGCAGTGAAGCGATAACCGGGTCCCTTGCCGAAAAACTGTTTTTT.

This clonotype was seen more than once but under ten times. The chain employs TRBV20-1 and TRBJ1-4, with 7 positions matching TRBD1. From germline, CDR1 is DFQATT and CDR2 SNEGSKA (reference sequence). V was clipped by 0 bases and J by 7 bases; unmatched bases: 5. The CDR3 spans 14 residues. The DNA of the CDR3 is TGCAGTGCTAGAGAGGCAGGGGGGAGTGAAAAACTGTTTTTT. Amino acids: CSAREAGGSEKLFF.

The table lists this clonotype with many counts. V is TRBV7-2 and J is TRBJ2-5, with TRBD1 matching over 10 bases. J was trimmed by 1 base and V by 5 bases; bases with no gene match: 13. The CDR3 is 18 residues long. Germline V gene data show CDR1 as SGHTA and CDR2 as FQGNSA. This CDR3 is CASSTPEDRGKGQETQYF. For the CDR3, the DNA is TGTGCCAGCAGCACCCCGGAGGACAGGGGGAAGGGCCAAGAGACCCAGTACTTC.

This chain uses TRBV30 with TRBJ1-1; tentative D call: TRBD1 (6 bases). CDR1 is GTSNPN and CDR2 is SVGIG in the germline V gene (reference sequence). The CDR3 is 14 residues long. The V end was cut by 3 bases, the J end by 1 base, with 12 bases between. DNA for the CDR3: TGTGCCTGGAGGGGTAGGGGGGAGAACACTGAAGCTTTCTTT. It yields the protein CAWRGRGENTEAFF.

This clonotype was counted ten times or more. The chain has TRBV3-1 and TRBJ2-1; TRBD2 matches at 7 bases. CDR1 and CDR2 from the germline V gene are LGHDT and YNNKEL (reference sequence). The CDR3 extends over 18 amino acids. J gave up 2 bases and V 4 bases, and 14 bases lay outside the gene matches. CDR3 nucleotides: TGTGCCAGCAGCCCCAGGGCGGGAGCGCGAGGGGCCTACAATGAGCAGTTCTTC. The encoded protein is CASSPRAGARGAYNEQFF.

This clonotype appeared many times. The rearrangement links TRBV2 to TRBJ1-5; no definite D call. The CDR3 sequence is 13 residues long. Germline V gene sequence: CDR1 SNHLY, CDR2 FYNNEI. V lost 6 bases and J 3 bases, leaving 9 bases between the germline ends. CDR3 residues: CASRPQVNQPQHF. Written as DNA, the CDR3 is TGTGCCAGCAGGCCGCAGGTCAATCAGCCCCAGCATTTT. The complete variable domain, with remaining parts taken from reference TRBV2 and TRBJ1-5, reads EPEVTQTPSHQVTQMGQEVILRCVPISNHLYFYWYRQILGQKVEFLVSFYNNEISEKSEIFDDQFSVERPDGSNFTLKIRSTKLEDSAMYFCASRPQVNQPQHFGDGTRLSIL.

This clonotype has more than one count but fewer than ten. This rearrangement joins TRBV5-1 to TRBJ2-3; 11 bases fit TRBD2. Germline CDR1 reads SGHRS; CDR2 reads YFSETQ. V gave up 1 base and J gave up 0 bases; unmatched junction bases: 4. The CDR3 consists of 17 residues. As DNA, the CDR3 is TGCGCCAGCAGCTTGTACTCTAGCGGGGGGAGCACAGATACGCAGTATTTT. Translating gives CASSLYSSGGSTDTQYF.

In regard to this clonotype: The junction departs from germline at one end; a sequencing error may be responsible. The chain is built from TRBV24-1 and TRBJ2-3; 10 nucleotides match TRBD2. CDR1 is KGHDR and CDR2 is SFDVKD in the germline V gene. The CDR3 extends over 15 amino acids. The CDR3 DNA sequence: TGTGCCGCCAGTGATTCTAGCGGGGGAGGAGATACGCAGTATTTT. It is translated as CAASDSSGGGDTQYF.

This clonotype was detected ten times or more. The chain has TRBV6-1 and TRBJ1-1, with D hard to call. CDR1 and CDR2 from the germline V gene are MNHNS and SASEGT. The CDR3 has 14 amino acids. Trimming removed 5 bases from V and 1 base from J, with 11 bases in between. CDR3 in amino acids: CASSFGPRNTEAFF. The CDR3 DNA follows: TGTGCCAGCAGTTTTGGACCGAGGAACACTGAAGCTTTCTTT.

This clonotype was observed at least ten times. V gene TRBV12-3 or TRBV12-4 combines with J gene TRBJ2-2; 13 nucleotides line up with TRBD2. This CDR3 region has 20 residues. V dropped 7 bases and J dropped 4; count of bases not matched to a gene: 18. The CDR3 nucleotides are TGTGCCAGCACCTATCTTCTCACTAGCGGGGGGGGATTGGGCACCGGGGAGCTGTTTTTT. Translating gives CASTYLLTSGGGLGTGELFF.

This clonotype was seen repeatedly, ten times or more. The gene calls are TRBV7-8 and TRBJ1-5, with D perhaps TRBD1 (5 bases). V was cut by 5 bases and J by 6 bases, with 11 bases left in between. The CDR3 is 13 residues long. Germline loops: CDR1 SGHVS, CDR2 FQNEAQ. The CDR3 sequence is CASSGLGGQPQHF. The DNA for the CDR3 is TGTGCCAGCAGCGGCCTCGGGGGTCAGCCCCAGCATTTT.

At least ten counts were recorded for this clonotype. V is TRBV30 and J is TRBJ2-4; 10 positions match TRBD1. The CDR3 contains 15 residues. Germline V gives CDR1 GTSNPN, CDR2 SVGIG (reference sequence). Unmatched junction bases numbered 4, after V lost 0 bases and J lost 5 bases. Here the CDR3 DNA reads TGTGCCTGGAGTGTACCCGGGACAGGGGAAAACATTCAGTACTTC. Residues: CAWSVPGTGENIQYF. The variable domain in full, completed from reference TRBV30 and TRBJ2-4, reads SQTIHQWPATLVQPVGSPLSLECTVEGTSNPNLYWYRQAAGRGLQLLFYSVGIGQISSEVPQNLSASRPQDRQFILSSKKLLLSDSGFYLCAWSVPGTGENIQYFGAGTRLSVL.

This sequence joins TRBV6-1 and TRBJ1-4, with no clear D. The CDR3 consists of 13 residues. Trimming pared 10 bases from V and 8 bases from J, leaving 17 bases between. The germline gives CDR1 MNHNS, CDR2 SASEGT. This CDR3 is CATARVREEKLFF. The CDR3 DNA reads TGTGCCACGGCCCGGGTACGGGAAGAAAAACTGTTTTTT.

This clonotype was picked up many times. V usage is TRBV5-1 and J usage is TRBJ2-1, with unresolved D. The CDR3 spans 13 residues. V dropped 2 bases and J dropped 7 bases, with 10 bases sitting between them. The germline V gene has CDR1 SGHRS and CDR2 YFSETQ. The CDR3 region is CASSFITENEQFF. The CDR3 DNA follows: TGCGCCAGCAGCTTTATCACCGAGAATGAGCAGTTCTTC.

Many counts were recorded for this clonotype. This chain uses TRBV12-3 or TRBV12-4 with TRBJ1-5; TRBD1 might be the D (6 bases). The ends were cut back, 4 bases at V and 0 bases at J, with 22 bases in the middle. The CDR3 is 19 amino acids. CDR3 residues: CASSSSVWGAAYSNQPQHF. DNA of the CDR3: TGTGCCAGCAGTTCGAGCGTTTGGGGGGCTGCTTATAGCAATCAGCCCCAGCATTTT.

The chain is built from TRBV5-4 and TRBJ2-3, with 13 positions matching TRBD2. The germline CDR1 and CDR2 sequences are SGHNT and YYREEE (reference sequence). V lost 9 bases and J lost 4; bases outside the gene matches: 11. The CDR3 has 16 amino acids. CDR3 sequence reads: CATQTGTSGNADTQYF. The CDR3 region has the DNA TGTGCCACCCAAACCGGGACTAGCGGGAACGCAGATACGCAGTATTTT.

This clonotype was recorded at least ten times. The chain carries TRBV12-3 or TRBV12-4 and TRBJ1-1; no clear D. V dropped 2 bases and J dropped 4 bases, with 11 bases sitting between them. The CDR3 is 14 residues long. The CDR3 is CASSLLRYPTEAFF. The CDR3 DNA reads TGTGCCAGCAGTTTACTAAGGTATCCCACTGAAGCTTTCTTT.

This clonotype was recorded many times. Since a much larger clone is just one base distant, this may be a read error. The chain combines TRBV2 with TRBJ1-2, with 8 bases lining up with TRBD1. The germline V gene encodes CDR1 SNHLY and CDR2 FYNNEI. The CDR3 covers 15 residues. Germline trimming cut 7 bases from V and 4 bases from J; bases unmatched to any gene: 11. The DNA for the CDR3 is TGTGCCAGCAACCCTATAGGGACAGGATTCTATGGCTACACCTTC. It is translated as CASNPIGTGFYGYTF.

This clonotype was counted a few times. The chain links TRBV11-1 to TRBJ2-1; D ambiguous. The CDR3 has 14 amino acids. CDR1 and CDR2 from the germline V gene are SGHAT and FQDESV (reference sequence). V lost 3 bases, J lost 5 bases, and 11 bases lay in between. The CDR3 reads CASSLVRWDNEQFF. CDR3 bases: TGTGCCAGCAGCTTGGTTCGCTGGGACAATGAGCAGTTCTTC.

This clonotype was counted ten times or more. This chain uses TRBV30 with TRBJ1-2, with 8 bases matching TRBD1. CDR1 GTSNPN and CDR2 SVGIG come from the germline V gene (reference sequence). V was clipped by 2 bases and J by 6 bases; unmatched bases: 2. The CDR3 consists of 12 residues. CDR3 nucleotides: TGTGCCTGGAGTAGGACAGGGAATGGCTACACCTTC. Its translation is CAWSRTGNGYTF.

There are many counts of this clonotype. This chain joins TRBV11-2 and TRBJ2-5, with D possibly being TRBD2 (7 bases). Germline V CDR1 and CDR2: SGHAT, FQNNGV. V shed 6 bases and J shed 5 bases, with 19 bases lying between them. The CDR3 totals 15 residues. The CDR3 DNA reads as TGTGCCAGCAGTTGGGGGGCGGGAGAGATGGAGACCCAGTACTTC. Translated, it gives CASSWGAGEMETQYF.

This clonotype was observed a handful of times. The V and J genes are TRBV29-1 and TRBJ2-2; no reliable D call. V lost 7 bases and J lost 2, with 5 bases in between. CDR1 is SQVTM, CDR2 ANQGSEA, per germline. This CDR3 spans 11 amino acids. The CDR3 bases are TGCAGCGCCGAAAACACCGGGGAGCTGTTTTTT. Protein: CSAENTGELFF.